These 18 T cell receptor beta chains came from one sample sequenced in a study of blood T cell repertoires in COVID-19. TCRdb's copy holds only in-frame clones and misses some; the assay was immunoSEQ multiplex PCR. The table has around 60,000 clones, around 70% seen once. Sequenced sample: peripheral blood. The receptors were sampled from a woman in her 70s with COVID-19, enrolled during active disease.

V and J are TRBV7-2 and TRBJ2-3; the match to TRBD2 covers 15 bases. This CDR3 comprises 16 residues. V trimming: 7 bases; J trimming: 2 bases; junction bases outside the gene matches: 4. CDR1 and CDR2 (germline): SGHTA, FQGNSA. The CDR3 nucleotides are TGTGCCAGCACGGGGACTAGCGGGGGGCCCACAGATACGCAGTATTTT. Its translation: CASTGTSGGPTDTQYF.

The rearrangement links TRBV6-5 to TRBJ1-2; no clear D gene. Looked up from germline, CDR1 is MNHEY and CDR2 is SVGAGI. This CDR3 contains 13 residues. The V and J ends lost 4 bases and 7 bases respectively, with 13 bases between them. The CDR3 DNA is TGTGCCAGCAGTTCCCCGGGTTCATTTGGCTACACCTTC. Protein: CASSSPGSFGYTF.

The chain carries TRBV3-1 (or the pseudogene TRBV3-2) and TRBJ2-1, with D tentatively TRBD2 (5 bases). With 1 base removed from V and 15 bases from J, the gap between germline ends came to 25 bases. Germline V gene data show CDR1 as LGHDT and CDR2 as YNNKEL (reference sequence). The CDR3 is 16 amino acids. The CDR3 sequence is CASSQGYGNQVPFPFF. The CDR3 nucleotides read TGTGCCAGCAGCCAAGGCTACGGGAATCAAGTCCCTTTCCCGTTCTTC.

The chain links TRBV19 to TRBJ1-1, with 9 nucleotides matching TRBD1. The J segment lost 2 bases and the V segment lost 5 bases, leaving 9 bases of the junction unmatched. The length of the CDR3 is 16 residues. The germline V gene has CDR1 LNHDA and CDR2 SQIVND (reference sequence). CDR3 in DNA: TGTGCCAGTAGTCCCCGGGGACAGGGTCGAAACACTGAAGCTTTCTTT. Translating gives CASSPRGQGRNTEAFF.

The chain recombines TRBV12-2 with TRBJ2-3; the DNA was not used to check the table's D call, TRBD2. TRBV12-2 is described as a pseudogene. The CDR3 runs to 16 residues. Here the CDR3 reads CASRSGTTSSTDTQYF. In DNA, the CDR3 is TGTGCAAGTCGCTCAGGGACTACCTCTAGCACAGATACGCAGTATTTT.

V gene TRBV6-5 combines with J gene TRBJ1-4; D unclear. From germline, CDR1 is MNHEY and CDR2 SVGAGI. The CDR3 has 14 residues. The V end lost 6 bases, the J end lost 0 bases, and 8 bases lay between the germline ends. CDR3 DNA: TGTGCCAGCAGGGAGCGTGCAACTAATGAAAAACTGTTTTTT. Translation: CASRERATNEKLFF.

The chain couples TRBV6-2 or TRBV6-3 to TRBJ1-1, with D unresolved. CDR3 size: 12 residues. V was pared by 2 bases and J by 7 bases, with 8 bases between. Germline CDR1 and CDR2: MNHEY and SVGEGT. CDR3 region: CASSYPSVEAFF. CDR3 sequence (DNA): TGTGCCAGCAGTTACCCTTCCGTTGAAGCTTTCTTT.

This clone was counted only a few times. V gene TRBV5-4 combines with J gene TRBJ2-3; D perhaps matches TRBD1 (6 bases). CDR3 length: 18 amino acids. CDR1 and CDR2 (germline): SGHNT, YYREEE (reference sequence). V lost 1 base, J lost 4 bases, and 22 bases lay in between. The CDR3 sequence is CASSLPSRSGTTSDTQYF. The CDR3 DNA is TGTGCCAGCAGCTTGCCCTCCAGGTCAGGGACAACATCAGATACGCAGTATTTT.

The CDR3 nucleotides are TGTGCCAGCAGCTTGATGGGGCTACAAGAGACCCAGTACTTC. The encoded protein is CASSLMGLQETQYF. This chain joins TRBV5-4 and TRBJ2-5, with D tentatively TRBD1 (5 bases). Trimming took 1 base from V and 2 from J, leaving 9 bases between them. Per germline, CDR1 SGHNT and CDR2 YYREEE (reference sequence). The CDR3 covers 14 residues. The variable domain in full, with the rest retrieved from reference TRBV5-4 and TRBJ2-5, is ETGVTQSPTHLIKTRGQQVTLRCSSQSGHNTVSWYQQALGQGPQFIFQYYREEENGRGNFPPRFSGLQFPNYSSELNVNALELDDSALYLCASSLMGLQETQYFGPGTRLLVL.

The chain links TRBV4-1 to TRBJ2-5; perhaps TRBD1 as D (6 bases). The V end was cut by 8 bases, the J end by 5 bases, with 18 bases between. CDR1 and CDR2 (germline): MGHRA, YSYEKL. The CDR3 runs to 14 residues. Written as DNA, the CDR3 is TGCGCCAGCCGGGGTACAGGGTTCGGGGAGACCCAGTACTTC. Translation gives CASRGTGFGETQYF.

The CDR3: CASSSTGGRTGELFF. The DNA of the CDR3 is TGTGCCAGCAGCTCCACAGGGGGACGCACCGGGGAGCTGTTTTTT. This chain uses TRBV7-8 with TRBJ2-2; 8 nucleotides match TRBD1. The CDR3 is made up of 15 amino acids. CDR1 and CDR2 from the germline V gene are SGHVS and FQNEAQ. V was clipped by 4 bases and J by 4 bases; unmatched bases: 5.

This clone was picked up one time. The CDR3 loop is CASSGAGTYTGELFF. The DNA for the CDR3 is TGTGCCAGCAGTGGGGCGGGGACTTACACCGGGGAGCTGTTTTTT. V is TRBV27 and J is TRBJ2-2; TRBD2 is a possible D gene (6 bases). The CDR3 length is 15 residues. Trimming cost V 5 bases and J 3 bases, with 13 bases left between them. Germline CDR1 is MNHEY and CDR2 is SMNVEV (reference sequence).

The gene calls are TRBV7-9 and TRBJ1-6; D call uncertain. This CDR3 has 12 residues. The V gene's germline CDR1 is SEHNR and CDR2 FQNEAQ (reference sequence). With 8 bases removed from V and 9 bases from J, the gap between germline ends came to 11 bases. This chain's CDR3 is CASQSFRSPLHF. DNA of the CDR3: TGTGCCAGCCAGTCGTTCCGTTCACCCCTCCACTTT.

The rearrangement joins TRBV15 to TRBJ1-2; TRBD1 matches at 8 bases. The J segment lost 5 bases and the V segment lost 4 bases, leaving 12 bases of the junction unmatched. This CDR3 region has 16 residues. Germline V gene lookup returns CDR1 LNHNV and CDR2 YYDKDF (reference sequence). The CDR3 region is CATSTDRGRGSYGYTF. The DNA for the CDR3 is TGTGCCACCAGCACAGACAGGGGACGAGGATCTTATGGCTACACCTTC. Filled out from reference TRBV15 and TRBJ1-2, the complete variable domain reads DAMVIQNPRYQVTQFGKPVTLSCSQTLNHNVMYWYQQKSSQAPKLLFHYYDKDFNNEADTPDNFQSRRPNTSFCFLDIRSPGLGDTAMYLCATSTDRGRGSYGYTFGSGTRLTVV.

The chain is built from TRBV7-2 and TRBJ1-2, with D possibly being TRBD1 (5 bases). V was clipped by 2 bases and J by 8 bases, with 21 bases between them. The germline V gene encodes CDR1 SGHTA and CDR2 FQGNSA. The CDR3 covers 16 residues. The CDR3 DNA reads as TGTGCCAGCAGCTTAATGGGAGGGGTGACAGCCTGGGGCTACACCTTC. Translated, it gives CASSLMGGVTAWGYTF.

CDR3 residues: CASSLRGAGGTGELFF. DNA of the CDR3: TGTGCCAGCAGCCTTAGAGGCGCGGGGGGCACCGGGGAGCTGTTTTTT. The V call is TRBV11-3, the J call TRBJ2-2, with TRBD2 matching over 8 bases. There are 16 residues in the CDR3. V dropped 5 bases and J dropped 4; count of bases not matched to a gene: 9. Looked up from germline, CDR1 is SGHNT and CDR2 is YENEEA.

This clone was seen a handful of times. The chain uses TRBV5-1 and TRBJ1-4; 7 positions match TRBD1. CDR3 length equals 19 residues. Trimming removed 5 bases from V and 3 bases from J; junction bases left unmatched: 19. Germline V gives CDR1 SGHRS, CDR2 YFSETQ. The chain's CDR3 is CASSNTGTATIRPNEKLFF. CDR3 sequence (DNA): TGCGCCAGCAGTAATACCGGGACAGCTACTATACGGCCTAATGAAAAACTGTTTTTT. Supplemented by reference TRBV5-1 and TRBJ1-4, the full variable domain reads KAGVTQTPRYLIKTRGQQVTLSCSPISGHRSVSWYQQTPGQGLQFLFEYFSETQRNKGNFPGRFSGRQFSNSRSEMNVSTLELGDSALYLCASSNTGTATIRPNEKLFFGSGTQLSVL.

The rearrangement joins TRBV5-1 to TRBJ2-1; 9 bases are shared with TRBD2. Germline assignment: CDR1 SGHRS and CDR2 YFSETQ. V was pared by 2 bases and J by 8 bases, with 5 bases of the junction left unmatched. The CDR3 runs 14 residues. This chain's CDR3 is CASSFNKREDEQFF. For the CDR3, the DNA is TGCGCCAGCAGCTTCAACAAGCGGGAGGATGAGCAGTTCTTC.